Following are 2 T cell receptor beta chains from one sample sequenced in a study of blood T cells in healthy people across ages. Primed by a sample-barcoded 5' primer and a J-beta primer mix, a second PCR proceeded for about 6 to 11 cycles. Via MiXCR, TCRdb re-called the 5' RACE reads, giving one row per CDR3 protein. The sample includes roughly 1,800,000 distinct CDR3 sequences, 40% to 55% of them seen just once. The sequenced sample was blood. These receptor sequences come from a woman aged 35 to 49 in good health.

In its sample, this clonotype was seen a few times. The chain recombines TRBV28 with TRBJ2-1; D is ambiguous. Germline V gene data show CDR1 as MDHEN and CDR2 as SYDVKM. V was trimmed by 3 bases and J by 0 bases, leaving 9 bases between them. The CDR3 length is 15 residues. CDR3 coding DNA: TGTGCCAGCAGTTTCCGACCGAGCTCCTACAATGAGCAGTTCTTC. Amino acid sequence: CASSFRPSSYNEQFF.

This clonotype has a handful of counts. The CDR3 reads CASSSYRQAGEKLFF. In DNA, the CDR3 is TGTGCCAGCAGTTCGTACCGACAGGCGGGCGAAAAACTGTTTTTT. The rearrangement uses TRBV27 and TRBJ1-4; possibly TRBD1 for D (6 bases). Trimming left V 4 bases short and J 8 bases short, with 17 bases between. CDR3 size: 15 residues. The germline V gene encodes CDR1 MNHEY and CDR2 SMNVEV (reference sequence).